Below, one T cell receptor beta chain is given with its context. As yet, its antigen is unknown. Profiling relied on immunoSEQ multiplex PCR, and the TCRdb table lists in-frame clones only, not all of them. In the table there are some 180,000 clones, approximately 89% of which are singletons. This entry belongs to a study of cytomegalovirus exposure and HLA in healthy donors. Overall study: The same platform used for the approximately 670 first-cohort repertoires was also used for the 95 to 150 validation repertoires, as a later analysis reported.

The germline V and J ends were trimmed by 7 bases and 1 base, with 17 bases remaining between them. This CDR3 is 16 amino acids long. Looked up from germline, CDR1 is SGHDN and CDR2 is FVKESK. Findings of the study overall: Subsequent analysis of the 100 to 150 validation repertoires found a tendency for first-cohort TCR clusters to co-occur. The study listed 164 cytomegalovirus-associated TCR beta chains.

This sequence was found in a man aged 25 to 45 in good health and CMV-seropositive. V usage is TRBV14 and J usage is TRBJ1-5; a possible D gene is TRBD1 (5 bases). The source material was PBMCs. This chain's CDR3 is CASTSKEGLSNQPQHF. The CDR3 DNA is TGTGCCAGCACCTCCAAGGAGGGGTTGAGCAATCAGCCCCAGCATTTT.